This entry features one T cell receptor beta chain sequence. Its antigen is not known. Primers used in a second PCR of roughly 7 to 11 cycles were a sample-barcoded 5' primer and a J-beta primer mix. TCRdb fed the 5' RACE reads into MiXCR, producing one record per CDR3 protein. The repertoire has 700,000 to 950,000 distinct CDR3 sequences, roughly 41% of them found once; the top ten carry 20% to 25%. This record comes from a study of blood T cells in healthy people across ages. This CDR3 has 15 amino acids. Unmatched junction bases numbered 10, after V lost 5 bases and J lost 6 bases. General study findings and limits: Donor CMV infection status was unknown, possibly confounding age-related changes in expanded clonotypes.

Source material: blood. This sequence originates from a woman aged 55-69 years in good health. The gene calls are TRBV12-3 or TRBV12-4 and TRBJ1-1; 9 positions match TRBD1. The CDR3 region has the DNA TGTGCCAGCAGTCGTCGACAGGGGGGCGGCCCTGAAGCTTTCTTT. Translated: CASSRRQGGGPEAFF.